One and the same sample provided the 9 T cell receptor beta chains below, sequenced in a study of graft-versus-host responses after intestinal transplantation. Here immunoSEQ multiplex PCR was the method, and the copy in TCRdb shows in-frame clones only, minus some. The sample lists approximately 46,000 clones, around 84% occurring once. These receptors' targets are unknown. This material consisted of unstimulated CD4+ T cells sorted from spleen or lymph node cells, taken before transplant. The origin of the receptors is a human donor who was the organ donor for an intestinal transplant.

The V gene is TRBV5-1, the J gene TRBJ1-2, with TRBD1 as a possible D gene (5 bases). The V end lost 7 bases, the J end lost 2 bases, and 15 bases lay between the germline ends. Germline loops: CDR1 SGHRS, CDR2 YFSETQ. This CDR3 contains 14 residues. CDR3: CASQPGMLNYGYTF. The CDR3 coding sequence is TGCGCCAGCCAGCCAGGGATGCTAAACTATGGCTACACCTTC.

This clone was recorded once. V and J are TRBV6-5 and TRBJ1-1, with unresolved D. The CDR3 is made up of 14 amino acids. Germline values: CDR1 MNHEY, CDR2 SVGAGI. The ends were cut back, 5 bases at V and 0 bases at J, with 10 bases in the middle. The CDR3 protein is CASSPQVMNTEAFF. CDR3 sequence (DNA): TGTGCCAGCAGTCCTCAGGTGATGAACACTGAAGCTTTCTTT.

This chain links TRBV2 with TRBJ2-2; no firm D call. The CDR3 has 13 amino acids. The V end was cut by 2 bases, the J end by 4 bases, with 5 bases between. CDR1 and CDR2 from the germline V gene are SNHLY and FYNNEI. The CDR3 coding sequence is TGTGCCAGCAGTGAACTATCCACCGGGGAGCTGTTTTTT. This translates into CASSELSTGELFF.

The chain has TRBV10-1 and TRBJ2-7; D possibly corresponds to TRBD1 (6 bases). Trimming took 3 bases from V and 1 from J, leaving 10 bases between them. The germline CDR1 and CDR2 sequences are WNHNN and SYGVQD (reference sequence). The CDR3 spans 14 residues. CDR3 sequence (DNA): TGCGCCAGCAGTGAAACACAGGGTTCCTACGAGCAGTACTTC. Translated, it gives CASSETQGSYEQYF.

The chain couples TRBV15 to TRBJ1-1; D may be TRBD1 (6 bases). Deletions cut 0 bases from V and 5 bases from J, with 16 bases between. The CDR3 loop spans 16 amino acids. Germline values: CDR1 LNHNV, CDR2 YYDKDF (reference sequence). The CDR3 loop is CATSRDAPQGRTEAFF. CDR3 nucleotides: TGTGCCACCAGCAGAGATGCCCCACAGGGTCGAACTGAAGCTTTCTTT.

V usage is TRBV5-1 and J usage is TRBJ2-7; 8 bases are shared with TRBD2. The CDR3 has 18 residues. Germline CDR1 and CDR2: SGHRS and YFSETQ. After removal of 4 bases from V and 2 bases from J, the junction contained 17 bases not matched to a gene. The CDR3 nucleotides are TGCGCCAGCAGCCCATCCTATGGGGCTAGCGGGTTCACCTACGAGCAGTACTTC. This codes for CASSPSYGASGFTYEQYF.

The genes are TRBV20-1 and TRBJ2-5, with TRBD1 as a possible D gene (6 bases). CDR3 length: 11 amino acids. CDR1 and CDR2 (germline): DFQATT, SNEGSKA (reference sequence). Trimming cost V 3 bases and J 5 bases, with 7 bases left between them. The CDR3 loop is CSASQGETQYF. CDR3 nucleotide sequence: TGCAGTGCTAGTCAGGGGGAGACCCAGTACTTC.

The chain combines TRBV7-2 with TRBJ2-5, with a weak D call TRBD1 (6 bases). Trimming left V 0 bases short and J 5 bases short, with 7 bases between. CDR1 is SGHTA and CDR2 is FQGNSA in the germline V gene. There are 13 residues in the CDR3. CDR3 protein: CASSLADRETQYF. CDR3 sequence (DNA): TGTGCCAGCAGCTTAGCCGACAGGGAGACCCAGTACTTC.

The V call is TRBV5-1, the J call TRBJ2-3; D is uncertain. V lost 0 bases, J lost 5 bases, and 13 bases lay in between. Germline CDR1 SGHRS, CDR2 YFSETQ. The CDR3 is made up of 15 amino acids. The CDR3 here is CASSLVAGDKDTQYF. The CDR3 bases are TGCGCCAGCAGCTTGGTAGCCGGAGACAAAGATACGCAGTATTTT.